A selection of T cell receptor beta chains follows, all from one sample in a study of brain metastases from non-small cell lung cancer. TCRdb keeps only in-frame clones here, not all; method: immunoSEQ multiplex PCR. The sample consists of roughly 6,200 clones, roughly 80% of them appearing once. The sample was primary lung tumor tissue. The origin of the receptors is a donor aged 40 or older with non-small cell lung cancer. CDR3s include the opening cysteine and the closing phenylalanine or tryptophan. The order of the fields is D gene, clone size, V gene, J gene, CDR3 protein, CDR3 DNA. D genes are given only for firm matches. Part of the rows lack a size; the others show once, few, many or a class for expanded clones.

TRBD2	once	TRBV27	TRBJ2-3	CASSQRERGVSTDTQYF	TGTGCCAGCAGCCAGCGGGAGCGGGGGGTCAGCACAGATACGCAGTATTTT
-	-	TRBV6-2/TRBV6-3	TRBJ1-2	CASSYSTGARGYTF	TGTGCCAGCAGTTACTCGACGGGGGCGCGGGGCTACACCTTC
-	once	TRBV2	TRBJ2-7	CASSGGSSTATYEQYF	TGTGCCAGCAGCGGGGGATCTAGCACGGCTACCTACGAGCAGTACTTC
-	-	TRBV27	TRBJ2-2	CASSLVQNTGELFF	TGTGCCAGCAGTTTAGTGCAGAACACCGGGGAGCTGTTTTTT
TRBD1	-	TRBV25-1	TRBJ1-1	CASSLGQGNSAFF	TGTGCCAGCAGCCTCGGACAGGGGAATTCAGCTTTCTTT
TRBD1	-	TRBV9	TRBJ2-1	CASSDRDRSYNEQFF	TGTGCCAGCAGCGACCGGGACAGATCCTACAATGAGCAGTTCTTC
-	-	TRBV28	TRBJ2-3	CASSIEVDTQYF	TGTGCCAGCAGTATAGAAGTAGATACGCAGTATTTT
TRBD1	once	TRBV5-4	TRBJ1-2	CASSLARRTGGRGYTF	TGTGCCAGCAGCTTGGCCAGGCGGACAGGGGGCCGTGGCTACACCTTC
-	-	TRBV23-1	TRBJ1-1	CASTGGTVNTEAFF	TGCGCCAGCACGGGAGGCACAGTCAACACTGAAGCTTTCTTT
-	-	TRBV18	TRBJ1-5	CASALTGGTLGNQPQHF	TGTGCCAGCGCCCTAACCGGGGGAACGTTGGGCAATCAGCCCCAGCATTTT
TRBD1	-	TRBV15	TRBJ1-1	CATSLDRGTNTEAFF	TGTGCCACCAGCCTAGACAGGGGGACGAACACTGAAGCTTTCTTT
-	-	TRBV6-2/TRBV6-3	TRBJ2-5	CASSYRQGETQYF	TGTGCCAGCAGTTACCGGCAGGGAGAGACCCAGTACTTC
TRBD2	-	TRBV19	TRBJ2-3	CASSIGAGGTDTQYF	TGTGCCAGTAGTATAGGAGCGGGGGGCACAGATACGCAGTATTTT
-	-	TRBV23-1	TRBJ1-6	CASSQSIFGNSPLHF	TGCGCCAGCAGTCAATCTATATTCGGGAATTCACCCCTCCACTTT
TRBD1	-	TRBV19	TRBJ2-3	CASSMPTGGGTDTQYF	TGTGCCAGTAGTATGCCCACAGGGGGTGGCACAGATACGCAGTATTTT
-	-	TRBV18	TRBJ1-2	CASSPQRGPNYGYTF	TGTGCCAGCTCACCGCAGAGGGGCCCTAACTATGGCTACACCTTC
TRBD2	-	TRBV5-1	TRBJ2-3	CASSLEGLASGGIDTQYF	TGCGCCAGCAGCTTGGAAGGATTGGCGAGCGGGGGAATAGATACGCAGTATTTT
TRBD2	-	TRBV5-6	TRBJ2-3	CASSPITGRGGFTDTQYF	TGTGCCAGCAGCCCCATAACCGGGCGGGGGGGTTTCACAGATACGCAGTATTTT
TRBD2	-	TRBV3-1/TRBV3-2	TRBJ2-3	CASSQQSSGRSTDTQYF	TGTGCCAGCAGCCAACAATCTAGCGGGCGCAGCACAGATACGCAGTATTTT
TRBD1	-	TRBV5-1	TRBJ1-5	CASSLEGTGDQPQHF	TGCGCCAGCAGCTTGGAAGGGACAGGGGATCAGCCCCAGCATTTT
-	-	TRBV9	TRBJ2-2	CASSVGGLTTGELFF	TGTGCCAGCAGCGTAGGCGGCCTGACCACCGGGGAGCTGTTTTTT
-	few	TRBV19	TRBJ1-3	CASTRGGSGNTIYF	TGTGCCAGTACCAGAGGGGGCTCTGGAAACACCATATATTTT
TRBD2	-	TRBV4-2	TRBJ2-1	CASSQGTSGGYNEQFF	TGTGCCAGCAGCCAAGGAACCAGCGGGGGGTACAATGAGCAGTTCTTC
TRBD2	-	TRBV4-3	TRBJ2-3	CASSLSLAESTDTQYF	TGCGCCAGCAGCCTTTCACTAGCGGAATCCACAGATACGCAGTATTTT
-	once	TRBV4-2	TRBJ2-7	CASSRGGVDSSYEQYF	TGTGCCAGCAGCCGGGGAGGGGTGGACAGCTCCTACGAGCAGTACTTC
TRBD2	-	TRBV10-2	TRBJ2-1	CASSGLAGPGRGYNEQFF	TGCGCCAGCAGTGGACTAGCGGGGCCCGGGAGGGGCTACAATGAGCAGTTCTTC
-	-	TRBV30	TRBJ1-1	CAWRNEGGGQNTEAFF	TGTGCCTGGAGAAACGAAGGGGGGGGGCAGAACACTGAAGCTTTCTTT
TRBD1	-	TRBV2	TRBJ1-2	CASSRRGQGMGYTF	TGTGCCAGCTCCAGGCGGGGACAGGGAATGGGCTACACCTTC
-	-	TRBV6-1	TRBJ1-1	CASSERRNTEAFF	TGTGCCAGCAGTGAAAGGAGGAACACTGAAGCTTTCTTT
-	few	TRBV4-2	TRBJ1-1	CASSQDHRTKNTEAFF	TGTGCCAGCAGCCAAGATCACAGGACAAAGAACACTGAAGCTTTCTTT
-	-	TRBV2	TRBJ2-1	CASSEQGMNEQFF	TGTGCCAGCAGTGAACAGGGAATGAATGAGCAGTTCTTC
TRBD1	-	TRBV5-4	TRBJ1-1	CASSVGTGVRTEAFF	TGTGCCAGCAGCGTAGGGACAGGGGTAAGGACTGAAGCTTTCTTT
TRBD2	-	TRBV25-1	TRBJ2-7	CASSAAGTSRGQYF	TGTGCCAGCAGTGCAGCCGGGACTAGCCGTGGGCAGTACTTC
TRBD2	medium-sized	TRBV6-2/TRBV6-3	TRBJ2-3	CASSTRTSGVTQYF	TGTGCCAGCAGTACCCGGACTAGCGGGGTTACGCAGTATTTT
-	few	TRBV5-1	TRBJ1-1	CASSPGAGTEAFF	TGCGCCAGCAGCCCTGGGGCAGGGACTGAAGCTTTCTTT
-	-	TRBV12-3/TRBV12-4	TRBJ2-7	CASANVPYEQYF	TGTGCCAGCGCCAACGTACCCTACGAGCAGTACTTC
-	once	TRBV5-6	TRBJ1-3	CASSLGGGGNTIYF	TGTGCCAGCAGCTTGGGAGGAGGGGGAAACACCATATATTTT
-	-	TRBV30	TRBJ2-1	CAWSVRRYGGEQFF	TGTGCCTGGAGTGTCCGAAGATATGGCGGTGAGCAGTTCTTC
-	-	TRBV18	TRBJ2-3	CASSLSGSTDTQYF	TGTGCCAGCTCACTGTCAGGTAGCACAGATACGCAGTATTTT
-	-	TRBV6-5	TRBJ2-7	CASSLGNEQYF	TGTGCCAGCAGTTTAGGTAACGAGCAGTACTTC
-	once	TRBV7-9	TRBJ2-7	CASSLVPYEQYF	TGTGCCAGCAGCTTAGTCCCCTACGAGCAGTACTTC
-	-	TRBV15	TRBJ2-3	CATSREPQSTDTQYF	TGTGCCACCAGCAGAGAACCCCAATCCACAGATACGCAGTATTTT
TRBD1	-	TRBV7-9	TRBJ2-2	CASSPKTGGNTGELFF	TGTGCCAGCAGCCCCAAGACAGGGGGCAACACCGGGGAGCTGTTTTTT
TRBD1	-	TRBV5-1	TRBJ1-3	CASSRAGQGTGNTIYF	TGCGCCAGCAGCCGAGCGGGACAGGGAACTGGAAACACCATATATTTT
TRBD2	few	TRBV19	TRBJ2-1	CASQAGGPLGVYNEQFF	TGTGCCAGCCAAGCGGGGGGCCCATTAGGGGTATACAATGAGCAGTTCTTC
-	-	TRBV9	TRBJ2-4	CASSVGVLSTNIQYF	TGTGCCAGCAGCGTAGGTGTTCTTAGCACAAACATTCAGTACTTC
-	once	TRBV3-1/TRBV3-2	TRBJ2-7	CASSQDGNSWSEQYF	TGTGCCAGCAGCCAAGATGGAAACAGTTGGTCCGAGCAGTACTTC